The sequence of this TCR beta chain was determined in a study of cytomegalovirus exposure and HLA in healthy donors (dated by TCRdb to about 2017). With respect to the entire study: An earlier analysis of roughly 500 of the donors reported approximately 290 Gb of sequence data and roughly 100 million unique TCR beta sequences from around 200 million T cells. Across about 380 genotyped donors of the cohort, an average of 235,054 unique TCR beta nucleotide sequences per donor were sequenced, and 15% to 20% of those sequences were non-productive. Typing coverage differed by locus: A, B, C, DRB1 and DQB1 were typed in roughly 620-630 donors, DQA1 in 500 to 550, DPA1 in around 580, and DPB1 in about 450. Donor age, sex, ethnicity and CMV serostatus were collected together with the repertoire data. The study profiled the T cell repertoires of around 700 subjects by immunosequencing and related them to cytomegalovirus serostatus. A handful of DR-DQ haplotypes were treated as single units for association and clustering because of strong linkage in the cohort. To decide whether each TCR beta V gene segment behaved as functional or pseudogenic, an earlier analysis of some 540 of the donors relied on high-throughput TCR beta sequencing. An early release covering roughly 640 HLA-typed donors comprised roughly 300 gigabases of sequencing data and approximately 85 million unique TCR sequences. Every discovery cohort repertoire had been produced on one sequencing platform. A later genetic analysis used genome-wide SNP genotypes for about 65% of the roughly 700 donors, treating that subset as a discovery cohort. The study combined high-throughput TCR immunosequencing, statistical association of individual TCRs with disease status, and machine learning to predict cytomegalovirus infection status. Among the roughly 370 genotyped donors, approximately 82% belonged to the genetic ancestry cluster associated with self-reported Caucasian donors. Besides the first cohort of some 670 subjects, a separate validation cohort made up of roughly 130 different subjects was used. To study patterns of TCR occurrence, a later analysis re-analyzed previously published TCR beta repertoires from 700 or so donors and added high-resolution HLA genotyping. The study aimed to test whether signatures of past pathogen exposure could be identified by cataloging public T cell receptors. Rather than using new phenotypic data, the later analysis identified candidate immune exposures from TCR beta sequences and from how often those sequences occurred across donors. HLA typing included class I and class II loci at four-digit resolution. Overall study outcomes, separate from this receptor: In a later analysis, HLA-associated TCR beta chains showed more clonal expansion and lower generation probabilities than non-associated chains that were equally common. When HLA alleles, especially DR and DQ, strongly co-occurred, attributing TCR associations to individual alleles was difficult. A further reported finding was that TCR beta sequences accurately predicted the HLA-A and HLA-B alleles for most subjects in the first cohort. In this cohort, only TCR beta chains were sequenced, and detectable features were limited by the absence of alpha or paired-chain data. According to the authors, the approach could potentially be generalized to other disease states and immunological phenotypes. In a later analysis, most CMV-associated TCR beta chains were found to appear HLA-restricted, with HLA associations seemingly driven largely by CMV exposure. Linkage disequilibrium might explain the correlated functional status among segregating V segments, but an unknown experimental factor could not be ruled out. A cluster of highly shared sequence variants was judged likely to represent a technical artifact of the sequencing pipeline. An association between a missense DCLRE1C variant and V-gene and J-gene trimming of TCR beta chains was found in a later genetic analysis and replicated in an independent cohort. The study gave a list of about 150 TCR beta chains associated with cytomegalovirus. At a false discovery rate of 0.05, a later analysis linked some 17,000 TCR beta sequences to specific HLA alleles. While some public TCRs were present in many individuals, most TCR sequences turned up only very rarely across donors. A later genetic analysis reported fewer N-insertions in productive TCRs among donors in an Asian-associated ancestry cluster than the roughly 720-donor mean. Because HLA typing was missing for some donors at each locus, association tests included only the typed subset. Because counts were too low, about 18 rarely observed V segments, including chromosome 9 orphons, were left out of the earlier analysis of 587 of the donors. Immune exposure information for the cohort was limited to CMV serostatus. In an earlier analysis of fewer than 700 of the donors, most TCR beta V segments appeared in productive rearrangements about 87% or about 30% of the time, broadly matching IMGT annotations. In vitro tests confirmed that a few of the cytomegalovirus-associated TCR beta chains recognize cytomegalovirus antigens. A later analysis found that TCR association rates varied across HLA loci, with DRB1 alleles showing the most associated TCRs and HLA-C alleles the fewest. In a later analysis, several top co-occurrence clusters were reported to appear linked to parvovirus B19, influenza, CMV and Epstein-Barr virus. Roughly uniform sequencing depth across donors was assumed in presence/absence analyses, although this assumption may not hold. Cytomegalovirus status was reported to be diagnosed by the classifier with high specificity and sensitivity in both the original and validation cohorts.

The library was generated by the immunoSEQ multiplex PCR assay. The multiplex PCR relied on a mix of 60 forward primers for TCR Vbeta segments and 13 reverse primers for TCR Jbeta segments. A multiplex PCR assay on genomic DNA amplified the CDR3 region of rearranged TCR beta genes. On the Illumina HiSeq System, the amplified TCR beta libraries were sequenced as 87-base-pair reads. As for the original processing: Across the 700 or so repertoires, a later analysis counted roughly 77 million unique TCR beta chains, roughly 11 million of which were shared by at least two donors. Raw reads were error-corrected and collapsed into unique sequences by a nearest-neighbor algorithm in which closely related sequences were merged to remove PCR and sequencing errors. Alignment of CDR3 sequences to IMGT reference sequences was used to assign V, D and J gene segments. Each retained sequence needed at least a six-nucleotide match to both a V gene segment and a J gene segment. A rearrangement was called productive if the CDR3 had no stop codons and remained in frame with V and J, and every other rearrangement was called non-productive. Following IMGT convention, CDR3 was defined as the stretch from the second conserved V-encoded cysteine up to the conserved J-encoded phenylalanine. Sequences without an unambiguous match to a single V gene segment were excluded from the earlier analysis of several hundred of the donors. In an earlier analysis of roughly 500 of the donors, V segments were called functional above 56.7% productive rearrangements and were called segregating when the between-donor standard deviation exceeded 5%. A statistical classification framework was developed to diagnose cytomegalovirus status using the catalog of TCR beta chain sequences. In a later analysis, V and J genes were assigned by comparing TCR nucleotide sequences against IMGT/GENE-DB human TR gene sequences. Using the TCRdist pipeline, a later analysis assigned CDR3 sequences along with most-parsimonious VDJ recombination scenarios. In a later analysis, each TCR beta chain was defined by its CDR3 amino acid sequence together with its V-gene family, and reads without a unique V-gene family were excluded. To address suspected cross-contamination and a sequencing artifact, a later analysis removed 550 to 750 highly shared, low-generation-probability nucleotide sequences. For each public chain, a later analysis derived a clonal expansion index from normalized ranks of inferred template counts within each repertoire. Generation probabilities in a later analysis came from a VDJ recombination model fitted to out-of-frame rearrangements, and those results were checked against IGoR. Hypergeometric tests were used in a later analysis to score TCR-TCR, TCR-HLA and TCR-CMV co-occurrence, with a repertoire-size bias correction applied to the TCR pairs. In a later analysis, false discovery rates were estimated by permuting HLA or CMV assignments 20 times. In a later analysis, co-occurring TCRs were grouped with DBSCAN, and TCRdist sequence similarity was added when clustering was performed within HLA-allele-positive subsets. Repertoires with fewer than 30,000 or more than 120,000 public chains were left out of co-occurrence clustering, as were about 5 repertoires with anomalous nucleotide sharing. As stored in TCRdb, this immuneACCESS dataset retains in-frame rearrangements with V and J assigned. A fraction of the clones does not appear; measured against another copy, unresolved V genes explain less than half of the discrepancy, and the remainder lacks a known reason. Clone size and the V and J calls come from that table; the DNA yielded D and trimming. In this sample the table shows around 64,000 clones, about 85% of which occur a single time. The top ten hold 9.5% to 12% of the sample.

This clone was counted between two and nine times. Its cognate antigen has yet to be identified. Base qualities were left out, and no much larger clone turns up one base away. The cohort consisted of 650 to 850 healthy bone marrow donors. At the time of sampling, all cohort members were nominally healthy, though unrecorded immune exposures were likely present. The donor tested CMV seronegative and was one of the 352 seronegative cohort members. A peripheral blood sample was collected from each donor, and TCR beta sequencing was performed on peripheral blood mononuclear cells. The Qiagen DNeasy Blood Extraction Kit was used to extract genomic DNA from the blood cell samples. The sequencing input was PBMCs. The sequence came from a female donor in good health and CMV-seronegative.

Read as DNA, the sequence is TGTGCCAGCAGTTCCACGACTAGATTAACCGGGGAGCTGTTTTTT. Translated, this gives CASSSTTRLTGELFF. The V and J segments used are TRBV27 and TRBJ2-2, and the D gene may be TRBD2, 6 bases matching. Between the V and J ends, shortened by 4 bases and 5 bases respectively, the junction contains 14 bases. Based on the germline V gene (reference sequence), the CDR1 and CDR2 sequences are MNHEY and SMNVEV. The CDR3 runs 15 residues from the cysteine to the phenylalanine. Kept here is only the CDR3 DNA, which spans 45 bases and is read in frame from base 1.